This TCR beta chain is from a study of blood T cell repertoires in COVID-19. TCRdb's table, derived via immunoSEQ multiplex PCR, lists solely in-frame clones and lacks some. There are roughly 220,000 clones in the sample; around 80% occur only once, and approximately 4.6% lies in the top ten. V gave up 3 bases and J gave up 0 bases, with 15 bases separating them. This CDR3 comprises 17 residues. CDR1 MNHEY and CDR2 SMNVEV come from the germline V gene (reference sequence). V and J are TRBV27 and TRBJ2-1; a possible D gene is TRBD2 (5 bases). The sample comprised PBMCs or T cells enriched from blood (not recorded which). The origin of this receptor is a man aged 30-40 years with acute COVID-19. The CDR3 region is CASSFGKEVLSYNEQFF. For the CDR3, the DNA is TGTGCCAGCAGTTTTGGAAAGGAGGTTCTCTCCTACAATGAGCAGTTCTTC.